This T cell receptor beta chain originates from a study of human thymus T cells. Study conclusions and caveats: V and J genes seemed to be used with bias in thymic and blood repertoires. Unrelated individuals had highly overlapping thymic repertoires, as reported in related research.

Thymic samples were excised during corrective heart operations. The donor group consisted of healthy Finnish infants who were having corrective surgery for congenital heart defects. The assay was immunoSEQ multiplex PCR, and TCRdb's table has in-frame clones only and misses some. The repertoire holds about 130,000 clones, with around 94% as singletons. CDR1 and CDR2 (germline): MDHEN, SYDVKM. V shed 5 bases and J shed 3 bases, with 17 bases lying between them. The CDR3 is 15 amino acids. This clone was observed a single time. Its cognate antigen is unknown. The sequenced sample was thymus tissue. This sequence originates from a boy in the first two years of life with a congenital heart defect but otherwise immunologically healthy. The chain uses TRBV28 and TRBJ2-7; a weak D match, TRBD1 (6 bases). CDR3 DNA sequence: TGTGCCAGCAGTCCCGCGGCAGGGGAAGGCTACGAGCAGTACTTC. Translating gives CASSPAAGEGYEQYF.